This T cell receptor beta chain emerged from a study of cytomegalovirus exposure and HLA in healthy donors. General study points: In a later analysis, at a false discovery rate of 0.05, roughly 17,000 TCR beta sequences matched HLA alleles. Within the data, a cluster of highly shared sequence variants was likely a sequencing artifact.

60 Vbeta and 13 Jbeta primers were used in PCR. The assay was immunoSEQ multiplex PCR, and TCRdb's table has in-frame clones only and misses some. The sample consists of about 120,000 clones, around 66% of them appearing once. The CDR3 totals 13 residues, both ends included. CDR1 is MNHNY, CDR2 SVGAGI, per germline (reference sequence). As for this clone: Antigen: not known. Here the CDR3 omits its conserved ending phenylalanine or tryptophan, so a read error is the likely source. It is unclear where the CDR3 begins or ends on the DNA, so no DNA is shown, and the CDR3 is as TCRdb lists it.

This TCR was recovered from a young man in good health and CMV-seronegative. The chain couples TRBV6-6 to TRBJ1-6. Sequences were obtained from PBMCs. CDR3 amino acids: CASSYSPSGKRAG.